This TCR beta chain was observed in a study of blood T cell repertoires in COVID-19. Data came from immunoSEQ multiplex PCR; TCRdb stores just in-frame clones and leaves some out. This sample yields some 230,000 clones, of which roughly 80% are seen a single time; roughly 7% belongs to the top ten. The sequenced sample was peripheral blood. The receptor was isolated from a woman in her fifties or sixties with acute or convalescent COVID-19.

CDR3 loop: CASSQGFLTDLSYEQYF. CDR3 coding DNA: TGTGCCAGCAGCCAAGGTTTTTTGACAGATCTCTCCTACGAGCAGTACTTC. The V and J genes are TRBV14 and TRBJ2-7; possibly TRBD1 for D (5 bases). The CDR3 is 17 amino acids. Germline CDR1 SGHDN, CDR2 FVKESK. The germline V and J ends were trimmed by 1 base and 0 bases, with 16 bases remaining between them.